The rows below give T cell receptor beta chains drawn from one sample of a study of cytomegalovirus exposure and HLA in healthy donors. Repertoires were generated with immunoSEQ multiplex PCR, while TCRdb's copy carries only in-frame clones and drops some. The sample holds some 120,000 clones; about 76% are singletons and the top ten take 6% to 8.5%. Material: PBMCs. These receptors came from a man aged 40-49 years in good health and CMV-seropositive. CDR3s include the opening cysteine and the closing phenylalanine or tryptophan. The D gene is left open where the match is weak. Rows may omit the clone size; those that give it use once, few, many or a size class.

cdr3_nt	cdr3_aa	clone_size	j_call	d_call	v_call
TGTGCCAGCAGCAAGCGGGGGTCCTACGAGCAGTACTTC	CASSKRGSYEQYF	NA	TRBJ2-7	TRBD2	TRBV5-4
TGTGCCAGCAGCGGAGGGACAGGCAATGAGCAGTTCTTC	CASSGGTGNEQFF	NA	TRBJ2-1	TRBD1	TRBV5-6
TGTGCCAGCTCACCCCGCCGGACAGAGAGTGAAGCTTTCTTT	CASSPRRTESEAFF	NA	TRBJ1-1	NA	TRBV18
TGTGCCAGCAGTACGGGACAGCGAGGCTACGAGCAGTACTTC	CASSTGQRGYEQYF	NA	TRBJ2-7	TRBD1	TRBV27
TGCGCCAGCAGCTATAGGACAGGGGTCTCCTACGAGCAGTACTTC	CASSYRTGVSYEQYF	once	TRBJ2-7	TRBD1	TRBV5-1
TGTGCCAGCAGTGGGGGCGGGGGTTCCACAGATACGCAGTATTTT	CASSGGGGSTDTQYF	once	TRBJ2-3	TRBD2	TRBV2
TGTGCCAGCAGTTTGCCGCGGTCAACTAATGAAAAACTGTTTTTT	CASSLPRSTNEKLFF	NA	TRBJ1-4	NA	TRBV28
TGCGCCAGCAGCTTGGCCGCGGGGCGGGGAACTAATGAAAAACTGTTTTTT	CASSLAAGRGTNEKLFF	NA	TRBJ1-4	NA	TRBV5-1
TGCGCCAGCAGCCCCAGGGCGGGGAAGGACGAGCAGTACTTC	CASSPRAGKDEQYF	NA	TRBJ2-7	NA	TRBV5-1
TGCGCCAGCAGTAACTGGGGACAGGGGAAGAATCTTGCCAAAAACATTCAGTACTTC	CASSNWGQGKNLAKNIQYF	NA	TRBJ2-4	TRBD1	TRBV5-1
TGTGCCAGCAGTGAAGCGCGCTCAGGGGTTGATACGCAGTATTTT	CASSEARSGVDTQYF	NA	TRBJ2-3	NA	TRBV6-1
TGTGCCAGCAGTTACTCGTTCCCGCCAGGTGAAAAACTGTTTTTT	CASSYSFPPGEKLFF	NA	TRBJ1-4	NA	TRBV6-5
TGTGCCAGCAGCTTAGGGACTGCAAATCAGCCCCAGCATTTT	CASSLGTANQPQHF	NA	TRBJ1-5	NA	TRBV13
TGTGCCAGCAGCTTCAGCGGGCAGGGGGCCGGGGAGCTGTTTTTT	CASSFSGQGAGELFF	NA	TRBJ2-2	NA	TRBV11-3
TGTGCCAGCAGCCAAAGGACAGGATCCTACGAGCAGTACTTC	CASSQRTGSYEQYF	NA	TRBJ2-7	TRBD1	TRBV2
TGTGCCAGCAGCTTAAGGACTAGCTCCTACGAGCAGTACTTC	CASSLRTSSYEQYF	NA	TRBJ2-7	TRBD2	TRBV7-8
TGTGCCAGCAGGTCGGGACAGGGCGGCACCGGGGAGCTGTTTTTT	CASRSGQGGTGELFF	NA	TRBJ2-2	TRBD1	TRBV6-4